The entry below gives a single T cell receptor (beta chain) sequence along with its context. Its antigen is not identified. The data originate from a study of T cell responses to AZD1222 COVID-19 vaccine. Assay: immunoSEQ multiplex PCR; the TCRdb copy retains only in-frame clones and omits some. The data show 130,000 or so clones, with about 89% seen just once and about 7.5% held by the top ten. Germline V gives CDR1 KGHDR, CDR2 SFDVKD. Trimming at V came to 3 bases and at J to 1 base, leaving 2 bases not matched to a gene. CDR3 size: 16 residues. Study findings and constraints: No repertoire was sampled before or during the peak T cell response, only after it. CD4 TCRs covered the whole spike, strongest at regions 160-218 and 743-854. Targets within unmutated variant regions were reportedly found for nearly half of spike-specific TCRs. Spike-specific TCR depth and breadth grew after two AZD1222 doses.

This TCR derives from an adult who received the MenACWY meningococcal vaccine as a control. The chain has TRBV24-1 and TRBJ2-2; TRBD1 matches at 9 bases. Sequencing was performed on peripheral blood, taken 28 days after the second dose of the MenACWY control vaccine. CDR3 coding DNA: TGTGCCACCAGTGATCCGGGACAGGGGAACACCGGGGAGCTGTTTTTT. Its protein is CATSDPGQGNTGELFF.